These T cell receptor beta chains were read from a single sample in a study of post-analysis software for immune sequencing data. Each CDR3 protein gets one entry after TCRdb re-called the PCR reads with MiXCR. The sample consists of a few hundred thousand distinct CDR3 sequences, roughly 34% of them appearing once. Input material: blood. The origin of the receptors is a girl younger than 18 with multiple sclerosis. The CDR3 runs from the conserved cysteine through the conserved F or W. Fields, in order: CDR3 DNA, CDR3 protein, J gene, V gene, clone size, D gene. D genes are given only for firm matches. Part of the rows lack a size; the others show once, few, many or a class for expanded clones.

DNA: TGTGCCAGCAGCTTGGGGGGACTAGCAACGCAGTATTTT
CDR3: CASSLGGLATQYF
J: TRBJ2-3
V: TRBV7-9
size: few
D: TRBD2

DNA: TGTGCCAGCACCCCCCTCAGGCACCGGGGCTCCTACGAGCAGTACTTC
CDR3: CASTPLRHRGSYEQYF
J: TRBJ2-7
V: TRBV11-2
size: .
D: .

DNA: TGTGCCAGCAACCCCCCAGGGGGCGTCACAGATACGCAGTATTTT
CDR3: CASNPPGGVTDTQYF
J: TRBJ2-3
V: TRBV6-5
size: .
D: TRBD1

DNA: TGTGCCAGCAGCGCGACAGGGTGCCACGAGCAGTACTTC
CDR3: CASSATGCHEQYF
J: TRBJ2-7
V: TRBV7-2
size: once
D: TRBD1

DNA: TGTGCCTCCCAGGGGGGGAGCACAGATACGCAGTATTTT
CDR3: CASQGGSTDTQYF
J: TRBJ2-3
V: TRBV10-3
size: .
D: .

DNA: TGCAGCGTTGGTGAGACGCAGTATTTT
CDR3: CSVGETQYF
J: TRBJ2-3
V: TRBV29-1
size: few
D: .

DNA: TGTGCCAGCAGCCATAGGCACGGACAGGGGGCAATCGAAGGGAGCAATCAGCCCCAGCATTTT
CDR3: CASSHRHGQGAIEGSNQPQHF
J: TRBJ1-5
V: TRBV14
size: .
D: TRBD1

DNA: TGCGCCAGCAGCTTGAAGACAGCCGATAATTCACCCCTCCACTTT
CDR3: CASSLKTADNSPLHF
J: TRBJ1-6
V: TRBV5-1
size: few
D: .

DNA: TGTGCCAGCAGTTTATTAAGCTTGGGTAATGAGCAGTTCTTC
CDR3: CASSLLSLGNEQFF
J: TRBJ2-1
V: TRBV12-3/TRBV12-4
size: .
D: .

DNA: TGCGCCAGCAGCGGGACCGGGAACGCGAACACCGGGGAGCTGTTTTTT
CDR3: CASSGTGNANTGELFF
J: TRBJ2-2
V: TRBV5-1
size: .
D: .

DNA: TGTGCCAGCACCCACGACCCCGCAGGGACCGCCTACGAGCAGTACTTC
CDR3: CASTHDPAGTAYEQYF
J: TRBJ2-7
V: TRBV5-5
size: .
D: .

DNA: TGCAGTGCTAGGTCGGACAGGGTGTCCTACGAGCAGTACTTC
CDR3: CSARSDRVSYEQYF
J: TRBJ2-7
V: TRBV20-1
size: .
D: TRBD1

DNA: TGTGCCAGCAGTTTGTCACAGTATAACACTGAAGCTTTCTTT
CDR3: CASSLSQYNTEAFF
J: TRBJ1-1
V: TRBV12-3/TRBV12-4
size: .
D: .

DNA: TGTGCCATCAGTGAGGGGTTTTCGAGTAATCAGCCCCAGCATTTT
CDR3: CAISEGFSSNQPQHF
J: TRBJ1-5
V: TRBV10-3
size: .
D: .

DNA: TGCAGTGCAAGCGGCGCGAACACAGATACGCGGTATTTT
CDR3: CSASGANTDTRYF
J: TRBJ2-3
V: TRBV20-1
size: .
D: .

DNA: TGTGCCATCAGTTTGGGACTAGCGGGGTCAGATACGCAGTATTTT
CDR3: CAISLGLAGSDTQYF
J: TRBJ2-3
V: TRBV10-3
size: few
D: TRBD2

DNA: TGCAGCCACCGGTGGAGCAATGAGCAGTACTTC
CDR3: CSHRWSNEQYF
J: TRBJ2-5
V: TRBV29-1
size: .
D: .

DNA: TGCAGCGTTGCGGGGTCGAACACTGAAGCTTTCTTT
CDR3: CSVAGSNTEAFF
J: TRBJ1-1
V: TRBV29-1
size: .
D: .

DNA: TGTGCCAGCGGGGAGGGTGGTGCTGGCTACACCTTC
CDR3: CASGEGGAGYTF
J: TRBJ1-2
V: TRBV3-1
size: .
D: .

DNA: TGCGCCAGCAGCCAAGACCTTCCCCCGGGGGCATCTAGGCAGTTCTTC
CDR3: CASSQDLPPGASRQFF
J: TRBJ2-1
V: TRBV4-1
size: few
D: .

DNA: TGTGCCAGCAGCTTGGTAGGGCTAGCGGGGAACACCGGGGAGCTGTTTTTT
CDR3: CASSLVGLAGNTGELFF
J: TRBJ2-2
V: TRBV5-6
size: .
D: TRBD2

DNA: TGTGCCAGCAGGCCGGGACTAGCGGGGGGGCCTGAGGAGACCCAGTACTTC
CDR3: CASRPGLAGGPEETQYF
J: TRBJ2-5
V: TRBV6-1
size: few
D: TRBD2

DNA: TGTGCCAGCACCCCGTGGGGCGCCGCCGGGGAGACCCAGTACTTC
CDR3: CASTPWGAAGETQYF
J: TRBJ2-5
V: TRBV7-9
size: few
D: .

DNA: TGTGCCAGCAGCTTAGATGTAGCTAGCGGGGAAGAGACCCAGTACTTC
CDR3: CASSLDVASGEETQYF
J: TRBJ2-5
V: TRBV11-2
size: few
D: TRBD2

DNA: TGTGCCAGAAGAGGAGTCAGGGACCACGAAGACGGCACAGATACGCAGTATTTT
CDR3: CARRGVRDHEDGTDTQYF
J: TRBJ2-3
V: TRBV2
size: once
D: .

DNA: TGTGCCAGCAGCTTAGCGGGGCATAAGCAGTTCTTC
CDR3: CASSLAGHKQFF
J: TRBJ2-1
V: TRBV7-8
size: few
D: .

DNA: TGCAGTGCCACAGGGGGTTTCAGCTCCTACGAGCAGTACTTC
CDR3: CSATGGFSSYEQYF
J: TRBJ2-7
V: TRBV20-1
size: few
D: TRBD1